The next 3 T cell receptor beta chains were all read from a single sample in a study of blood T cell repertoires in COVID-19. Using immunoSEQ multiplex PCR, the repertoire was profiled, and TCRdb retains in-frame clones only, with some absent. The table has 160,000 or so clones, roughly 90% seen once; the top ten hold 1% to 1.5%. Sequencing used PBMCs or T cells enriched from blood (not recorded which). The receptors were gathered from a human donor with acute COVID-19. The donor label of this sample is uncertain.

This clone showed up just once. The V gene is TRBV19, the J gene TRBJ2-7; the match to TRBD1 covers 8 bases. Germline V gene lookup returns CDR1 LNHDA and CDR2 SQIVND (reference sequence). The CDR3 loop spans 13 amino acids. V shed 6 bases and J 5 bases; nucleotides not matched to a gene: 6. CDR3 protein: CASSPTGGHEQYF. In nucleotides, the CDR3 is TGTGCCAGTAGCCCAACAGGGGGACACGAGCAGTACTTC. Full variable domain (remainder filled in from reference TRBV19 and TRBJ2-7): DGGITQSPKYLFRKEGQNVTLSCEQNLNHDAMYWYRQDPGQGLRLIYYSQIVNDFQKGDIAEGYSVSREKKESFPLTVTSAQKNPTAFYLCASSPTGGHEQYFGPGTRLTVT.

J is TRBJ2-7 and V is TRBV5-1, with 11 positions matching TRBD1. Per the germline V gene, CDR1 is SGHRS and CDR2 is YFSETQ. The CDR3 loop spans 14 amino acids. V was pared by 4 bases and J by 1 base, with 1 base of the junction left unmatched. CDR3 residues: CASSGTGGSYEQYF. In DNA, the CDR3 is TGCGCCAGCAGCGGGACAGGGGGGTCCTACGAGCAGTACTTC.

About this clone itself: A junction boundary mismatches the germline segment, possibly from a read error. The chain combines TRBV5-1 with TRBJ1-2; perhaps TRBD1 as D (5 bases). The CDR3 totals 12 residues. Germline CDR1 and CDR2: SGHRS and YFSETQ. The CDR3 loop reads CARSGGVGGYTF. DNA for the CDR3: TGCGCCCGCAGCGGGGGGGTAGGTGGCTACACCTTC.